The 5 T cell receptor beta chains presented below share a single source sample, sequenced in a study of cytomegalovirus exposure and HLA in healthy donors. It was with 60 Vbeta and 13 Jbeta primers that the PCR ran. Data came from immunoSEQ multiplex PCR; TCRdb stores just in-frame clones and leaves some out. The profile covers around 140,000 clones, with around four fifths appearing a single time and 1.5% taken by the ten largest. Sequenced material: PBMCs. The receptor set was obtained from a man in his forties in good health and CMV-seronegative.

This rearrangement joins TRBV7-2 to TRBJ1-4, with 7 bases that match TRBD1. CDR1 and CDR2 (germline): SGHTA, FQGNSA. This CDR3 contains 16 residues. The junction had 10 bases not matched to a gene; V was cut back by 5 bases and J by 4 bases. This chain's CDR3 is CASSLLGDSRNEKLFF. CDR3 sequence (DNA): TGTGCCAGCAGCCTCCTAGGGGACAGCCGTAATGAAAAACTGTTTTTT.

Concerning this clone: The same CDR3 also results from other DNA sequences found in this sample. The chain links TRBV28 to TRBJ2-1, with TRBD1 as a possible D gene (6 bases). The CDR3 has 14 amino acids. Germline V gives CDR1 MDHEN, CDR2 SYDVKM. The V end lost 5 bases, the J end lost 0 bases, and 8 bases lay between the germline ends. CDR3 residues: CASSRDTSYNEQFF. The CDR3 DNA sequence: TGTGCCAGCAGTAGGGACACCTCCTACAATGAGCAGTTCTTC. The full variable domain, in which reference TRBV28 and TRBJ2-1 provide the parts outside the CDR3, is DVKVTQSSRYLVKRTGEKVFLECVQDMDHENMFWYRQDPGLGLRLIYFSYDVKMKEKGDIPEGYSVSREKKERFSLILESASTNQTSMYLCASSRDTSYNEQFFGPGTRLTVL.

The chain employs TRBV13 and TRBJ1-1; a weak D match, TRBD1 (5 bases). The germline CDR1 and CDR2 sequences are PRHDT and FYEKMQ (reference sequence). V was trimmed by 5 bases and J by 0 bases, leaving 19 bases between them. This CDR3 has 17 residues. In nucleotides, the CDR3 is TGTGCCAGCAGCCGCAATACAGGTCCGGGGGTGAACACTGAAGCTTTCTTT. Its translation is CASSRNTGPGVNTEAFF.

The chain uses TRBV9 and TRBJ2-1; 7 bases are shared with TRBD1. There are 15 residues in the CDR3. V dropped 0 bases and J dropped 2; count of bases not matched to a gene: 2. CDR1 and CDR2 from the germline V gene are SGDLS and YYNGEE. CDR3 loop: CASSVGTGAYNEQFF. DNA for the CDR3: TGTGCCAGCAGCGTAGGGACAGGTGCCTACAATGAGCAGTTCTTC.

Worth noting for this clone: A read error may produce the germline difference seen at one junction end. V usage is TRBV7-7 and J usage is TRBJ2-2, with D possibly TRBD1 on 7 matching bases. This CDR3 comprises 16 residues. The germline V gene encodes CDR1 SSHAT and CDR2 FNYEAQ (reference sequence). The CDR3 nucleotides are TGTGCTAGCAGCTTGTCCGCCAGGGGGGACACCGGGGAGCTGTTTTTT. Translating gives CASSLSARGDTGELFF.